This TCR beta chain was sequenced during a study of beta chain features in type 1 diabetes. Looking at the study overall: Cell yields, gender and age were comparable in patients and healthy donors. Examination covered 100 million to 140 million sorted cells spanning all samples.

Study findings and constraints: The naive, central memory and Treg TCRB repertoires looked more alike in patients than they did in healthy donors.

Via the markers CD45RO/CCR7/CD25/CD127/CD95/CD27, stem cell-like memory, regulatory, central memory and naive CD4+ cells were sorted. As every portion of the isolated RNA was reverse transcribed, the sequencing read expressed TCRB transcripts. Produced via immunoSEQ multiplex PCR; TCRdb's table is partial and in-frame only. The data show 250,000 to 300,000 clones, under 8.5% seen once. In regard to this clone: The antigen remains unidentified.

Sequenced input: central memory CD4+ T cells from blood. The receptor was isolated from a woman aged 18-30 years in good health.

The CDR3 protein is CASRLGQLEGETQYF. Written as DNA, the CDR3 is TGTGCCAGCAGATTGGGGCAGCTGGAGGGAGAGACCCAGTACTTC. The chain joins TRBV6-1 to TRBJ2-5; D possibly corresponds to TRBD2 (6 bases). Trimming left V 6 bases short and J 4 bases short, with 18 bases between. This CDR3 spans 15 amino acids. CDR1 and CDR2 from the germline V gene are MNHNS and SASEGT.